The rows below give T cell receptor beta chains drawn from one sample of a study of blood T cell repertoires in COVID-19. The protocol was immunoSEQ multiplex PCR, while the TCRdb copy is restricted to in-frame clones and leaves out a portion. The sample gives under 200,000 clones, 80% to 90% of which show up once; approximately 11% is in the top ten. The sequencing sample was made of peripheral blood. These receptors originate from a woman aged 55-75 years with COVID-19, enrolled during active disease. The CDR3 runs from the conserved cysteine through the conserved F or W. D genes are given only for firm matches. Size is omitted from some rows. Given values are once, few, many or a class for expanded clones.

v_gene	j_gene	len	d_gene	abundance	CDR3nt	CDR3aa
TRBV28	TRBJ2-3	14	TRBD1	NA	TGTGCCAGCAGACGGACAGGGAGGACAGATACGCAGTATTTT	CASRRTGRTDTQYF
TRBV15	TRBJ1-1	16	NA	few	TGTGCCACCAGCCCAGCAGCACAGGCCTCGAACACTGAAGCTTTCTTT	CATSPAAQASNTEAFF
TRBV27	TRBJ1-2	13	NA	NA	TGTGCCAGCAGTCCAAGGGGTAGGGCTGGCTACACCTTC	CASSPRGRAGYTF
TRBV2	TRBJ1-4	17	TRBD1	NA	TGTGCCAGCAGTCAAACCGGGACCAGGGGGGTTGGTGAAAAACTGTTTTTT	CASSQTGTRGVGEKLFF
TRBV29-1	TRBJ1-4	13	TRBD1	NA	TGCAGCGTCACAGGGGGGGGGAATGAAAAACTGTTTTTT	CSVTGGGNEKLFF
TRBV7-9	TRBJ2-1	15	TRBD1	NA	TGTGCCAGCAGCCCAGACAGGGATGAAATAGATGAGCAGTTCTTC	CASSPDRDEIDEQFF
TRBV4-3	TRBJ2-6	16	NA	NA	TGCGCCAGCAGCCAAGACAGGGGCTCTGGGGCCAACGTCCTGACTTTC	CASSQDRGSGANVLTF
TRBV11-3	TRBJ2-5	13	NA	NA	TGTGCCAGCAGCTTAGAACAACAAGAGACCCAGTACTTC	CASSLEQQETQYF
TRBV6-5	TRBJ2-3	14	NA	NA	TGTGCCAGCAGTTACTCCCGCCTTGAGAATACGCAGTATTTT	CASSYSRLENTQYF
TRBV3-1/TRBV3-2	TRBJ1-5	16	NA	NA	TGTGCCAGCAGCCAACCAGTACAATCTAGCAATCAGCCCCAGCATTTT	CASSQPVQSSNQPQHF
TRBV19	TRBJ2-2	15	NA	NA	TGTGCCAGTAATGGGAGGAGGGTAGGGGCCGGGGAGCTGTTTTTT	CASNGRRVGAGELFF
TRBV3-1/TRBV3-2	TRBJ2-7	15	NA	NA	TGTGCCAGCAGCCAAGTTCCGGACAGCTCCTACGAGCAGTACTTC	CASSQVPDSSYEQYF
TRBV6-4	TRBJ2-5	12	NA	NA	TGTGCCAGCAGTGACCAGGAAGAGACCCAGTACTTC	CASSDQEETQYF
TRBV3-1/TRBV3-2	TRBJ2-5	15	TRBD1	NA	TGTGCCAGCAGCCCCGCAGGGGGCTGGATGGAGACCCAGTACTTC	CASSPAGGWMETQYF
TRBV24-1	TRBJ2-1	14	NA	NA	TGTGCCACCAGGGCGGGATCCGAGTCCGAAGAGCAGTTCTTC	CATRAGSESEEQFF
TRBV7-9	TRBJ1-6	15	NA	NA	TGTGCCAGCAGCTCGCGGGGAGGACATAATTCACCCCTCCACTTT	CASSSRGGHNSPLHF
TRBV11-2	TRBJ2-7	15	TRBD2	once	TGTGCCAGCAGCTTATCGGGAGGCCCCTCCTACGAGCAGTACTTC	CASSLSGGPSYEQYF
TRBV5-1	TRBJ1-3	17	NA	NA	TGCGCCAGCAGCTTGGAAGCGGGGTTGAGCTCTGGAAACACCATATATTTT	CASSLEAGLSSGNTIYF
TRBV6-1	TRBJ1-4	15	TRBD1	NA	TGTGCCAGCAGTGGCCCGGACAGGGGGTATGAAAAACTGTTTTTT	CASSGPDRGYEKLFF